This T cell receptor beta chain came from a study of cytomegalovirus exposure and HLA in healthy donors. Study observations and caveats: Sequencing had likely introduced a cluster of highly shared sequence variants as an artifact. When a later analysis was performed, an Asian-associated ancestry cluster reportedly had fewer N-insertions than the approximately 690-donor mean.

The PCR had 60 Vbeta and 13 Jbeta primers. Sequencing was performed with immunoSEQ multiplex PCR; in TCRdb, only in-frame clones are kept and a portion is missing. The profile shows approximately 200,000 clones, approximately 81% of them singletons. With regard to this clone: The antigen is undetermined.

There are 17 residues in the CDR3. CDR1 is MGHRA and CDR2 is YSYEKL in the germline V gene. V lost 4 bases and J lost 6; bases outside the gene matches: 17. This receptor was obtained from a human donor in good health. Sequencing was performed on PBMCs. The gene calls are TRBV4-1 and TRBJ1-2; 7 bases fit TRBD1. CDR3 nucleotide sequence: TGCGCCAGCAGCCGAAGTCTACTGGACAGGAATTCTGATGGCTACACCTTC. Its protein product is CASSRSLLDRNSDGYTF.